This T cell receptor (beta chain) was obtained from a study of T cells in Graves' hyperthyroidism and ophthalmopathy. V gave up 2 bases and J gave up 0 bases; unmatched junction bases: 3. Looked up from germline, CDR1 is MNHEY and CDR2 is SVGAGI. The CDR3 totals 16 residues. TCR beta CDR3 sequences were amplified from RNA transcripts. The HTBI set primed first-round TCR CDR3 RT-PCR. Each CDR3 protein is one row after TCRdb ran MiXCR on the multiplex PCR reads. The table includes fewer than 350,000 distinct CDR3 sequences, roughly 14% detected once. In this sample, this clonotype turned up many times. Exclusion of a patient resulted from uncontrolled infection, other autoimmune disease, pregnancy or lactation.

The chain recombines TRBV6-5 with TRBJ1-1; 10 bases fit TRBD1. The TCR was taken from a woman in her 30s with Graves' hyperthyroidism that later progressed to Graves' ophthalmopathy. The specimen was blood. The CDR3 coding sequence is TGTGCCAGCAGTTACGGACAGGGGGACATGAACACTGAAGCTTTCTTT. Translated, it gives CASSYGQGDMNTEAFF.